This TCR beta chain originates from a study of blood T cell repertoires in COVID-19. Study-wide background: Spain, Italy and the United States supplied samples that represented acute and convalescent COVID-19. T cells, B-cell-depleted T cells, or PBMCs provided the cDNA or gDNA that served as material.

Trimming pared 5 bases from V and 3 bases from J, leaving 15 bases between. The CDR3 is 15 residues long. CDR1 and CDR2 from the germline V gene are SGHTA and FQGTGA. Per the original data handling: Reference gene primer amplification gave nucleated cell count estimates. Sequencing used immunoSEQ multiplex PCR; TCRdb keeps in-frame clones, though not all of them. That table supplies the V and J calls and clone size; D and trimming were determined from the DNA. The table includes approximately 150,000 clones, roughly 87% detected once. This chain joins TRBV7-3 and TRBJ2-3; D may be TRBD1 (6 bases). This receptor was taken from a woman aged 45 to 65 with acute or convalescent COVID-19. The sample consisted of peripheral blood. CDR3 in amino acids: CASSPRITGTDTQYF. The CDR3 DNA reads as TGTGCCAGCAGCCCAAGGATTACAGGGACAGATACGCAGTATTTT.